This is a list of T cell receptor beta chains from one sample in a study of high-grade serous ovarian cancer treatment subgroups. The table came from immunoSEQ multiplex PCR; TCRdb's copy has only in-frame clones and leaves some out. The sample shows about 5,200 clones, around three quarters of them seen only once. Source material: tumor tissue. These receptors all stem from a human donor with high-grade serous ovarian cancer. Each CDR3 is given with its conserved first and last residue. D genes are given only for firm matches. Clone size is given for some rows only: seen once, a few or many times, or a class if the clone is expanded.

size	V	J	length	D	CDR3	DNA
NA	TRBV6-6	TRBJ1-5	14	NA	CASNLDTSNQPQHF	TGTGCCAGCAACTTAGACACTTCTAATCAGCCCCAGCATTTT
NA	TRBV5-6	TRBJ1-1	14	NA	CASSLRPGATEAFF	TGTGCCAGCAGCTTGCGTCCAGGAGCCACTGAAGCTTTCTTT
NA	TRBV4-3	TRBJ2-7	14	TRBD2	CASSPLAGDYEQYF	TGCGCCAGCAGCCCACTAGCGGGGGACTACGAGCAGTACTTC
NA	TRBV5-8	TRBJ1-4	17	NA	CASSSPLDVSTNEKLFF	TGTGCCAGCAGCTCCCCCCTGGACGTCTCAACTAATGAAAAACTGTTTTTT
NA	TRBV6-1	TRBJ2-3	16	TRBD1	CASSEYGTGGADTQYF	TGTGCCAGCAGTGAATATGGGACAGGGGGTGCAGATACGCAGTATTTT
few	TRBV7-2	TRBJ1-2	15	NA	CASSFDIPGTDGYTF	TGTGCCAGCAGCTTCGACATACCGGGAACCGATGGCTACACCTTC
once	TRBV29-1	TRBJ1-2	16	TRBD1	CSVLSIPGQGAYGYTF	TGCAGCGTTCTCTCAATCCCGGGACAGGGGGCGTATGGCTACACCTTC
NA	TRBV18	TRBJ2-2	17	NA	CASSPRVGESNTGELFF	TGTGCCAGCTCACCACGCGTCGGGGAATCAAACACCGGGGAGCTGTTTTTT
NA	TRBV10-1	TRBJ2-3	13	NA	CASSGGTTDTQYF	TGCGCCAGCAGTGGTGGGACCACAGATACGCAGTATTTT
NA	TRBV5-1	TRBJ2-3	16	TRBD2	CASSLVTSWGTDTQYF	TGCGCCAGCAGCTTGGTGACTAGCTGGGGCACAGATACGCAGTATTTT
few	TRBV12-5	TRBJ1-5	13	NA	CASCRQVNQPQHF	TGTGCTAGTTGTCGACAGGTCAATCAGCCCCAGCATTTT
once	TRBV9	TRBJ1-2	16	TRBD1	CASSTVWTGDNYGYTF	TGTGCCAGCAGCACGGTCTGGACAGGGGATAACTATGGCTACACCTTC
NA	TRBV5-1	TRBJ2-7	11	NA	CASSSNLEQYF	TGCGCCAGCAGCTCTAACCTGGAGCAGTACTTC
NA	TRBV5-4	TRBJ1-3	16	TRBD1	CASSIWGTGVANTIYF	TGTGCCAGCAGCATTTGGGGGACAGGGGTAGCAAACACCATATATTTT
NA	TRBV13	TRBJ2-1	13	NA	CASSRDVNNEQFF	TGTGCCAGCAGTCGAGATGTCAACAATGAGCAGTTCTTC
NA	TRBV11-2	TRBJ2-1	15	TRBD2	CASSPRAGGLHEQFF	TGTGCCAGCAGCCCAAGAGCGGGGGGGCTGCATGAGCAGTTCTTC
NA	TRBV19	TRBJ2-7	17	TRBD2	CASNTGLAGGGYYEQYF	TGTGCCAGTAACACGGGACTAGCGGGGGGGGGCTACTACGAGCAGTACTTC
NA	TRBV30	TRBJ1-6	14	NA	CAWSAGQDNSPLHF	TGTGCCTGGAGCGCGGGACAAGATAATTCACCCCTCCACTTT
NA	TRBV4-3	TRBJ2-3	17	NA	CASSQDLNGVLTDTQYF	TGCGCCAGCAGTCAAGATCTTAACGGGGTACTCACAGATACGCAGTATTTT
NA	TRBV30	TRBJ1-2	13	NA	CAWRFSGGNGYTF	TGTGCCTGGAGATTCTCGGGGGGGAATGGCTACACCTTC
NA	TRBV10-2	TRBJ1-1	14	NA	CASSDARGNTEAFF	TGCGCCAGCAGTGATGCCAGGGGGAACACTGAAGCTTTCTTT
NA	TRBV10-2	TRBJ2-1	15	NA	CASSVGRELRNEQFF	TGCGCCAGCAGTGTTGGCAGGGAGTTGAGGAATGAGCAGTTCTTC
NA	TRBV27	TRBJ1-2	16	TRBD1	CASSSRGSGTARDYTF	TGTGCCAGCAGTTCAAGGGGCTCCGGGACAGCGAGAGACTACACCTTC